Listed below are T cell receptor beta chains from one sample, sequenced in a study of control samples from healthy donors and cancer patients. Sequencing was performed with immunoSEQ multiplex PCR; in TCRdb, only in-frame clones are kept and a portion is missing. Of roughly 100,000 clones in the sample, 85% to 90% were seen once. Sample: blood. Receptors were obtained from a man aged 30 to 39 in good health. CDR3s include the opening cysteine and the closing phenylalanine or tryptophan. The D gene is left open where the match is weak. Rows may omit the clone size; those that give it use once, few, many or a size class.

d_call: .; j_call: TRBJ1-1; v_call: TRBV6-4; clone_size: .; cdr3_nt: TGTGCCAGCAGTGACGGTGGGTCCACTGAAGCTTTCTTT; cdr3_aa: CASSDGGSTEAFF
d_call: .; j_call: TRBJ1-3; v_call: TRBV2; clone_size: .; cdr3_nt: TGTGCCAGCTCGAAGGGCAGGGCTGGAAACACCATATATTTT; cdr3_aa: CASSKGRAGNTIYF
d_call: .; j_call: TRBJ2-2; v_call: TRBV19; clone_size: .; cdr3_nt: TGTGCCAGTAACACGGGAGTGGAGGTCACCGGGGAGCTGTTTTTT; cdr3_aa: CASNTGVEVTGELFF
d_call: .; j_call: TRBJ2-4; v_call: TRBV19; clone_size: once; cdr3_nt: TGTGCCAGTATCTATTGGGGCAGCTTAGCCAAAAACATTCAGTACTTC; cdr3_aa: CASIYWGSLAKNIQYF
d_call: .; j_call: TRBJ2-3; v_call: TRBV11-2; clone_size: .; cdr3_nt: TGTGCCAGCAGCTTAGGCGGCACAGATACGCAGTATTTT; cdr3_aa: CASSLGGTDTQYF
d_call: .; j_call: TRBJ2-1; v_call: TRBV29-1; clone_size: .; cdr3_nt: TGCAGCGTTTTGGGACAAATCAATGAGCAGTTCTTC; cdr3_aa: CSVLGQINEQFF
d_call: .; j_call: TRBJ2-7; v_call: TRBV9; clone_size: .; cdr3_nt: TGTGCCAGCAGCGTCGAATCAGGGGCTGCCTACGAGCAGTACTTC; cdr3_aa: CASSVESGAAYEQYF
d_call: TRBD1; j_call: TRBJ2-5; v_call: TRBV5-4; clone_size: .; cdr3_nt: TGTGCCAGCAGCCTTGGACAGGTCCAAGAGACCCAGTACTTC; cdr3_aa: CASSLGQVQETQYF
d_call: .; j_call: TRBJ1-1; v_call: TRBV5-1; clone_size: once; cdr3_nt: TGCGCCAGCAGCCCCGGACGGTCTAGCGGCACTGAAGCTTTCTTT; cdr3_aa: CASSPGRSSGTEAFF
d_call: TRBD1; j_call: TRBJ1-2; v_call: TRBV28; clone_size: .; cdr3_nt: TGTGCCAGCAGCGTAGAACCGGGACAGCGCTATGGCTACACCTTC; cdr3_aa: CASSVEPGQRYGYTF
d_call: TRBD1; j_call: TRBJ2-1; v_call: TRBV19; clone_size: .; cdr3_nt: TGTGCCAGTAGAACAGGGGGCTACTACAATGAGCAGTTCTTC; cdr3_aa: CASRTGGYYNEQFF
d_call: .; j_call: TRBJ2-2; v_call: TRBV19; clone_size: .; cdr3_nt: TGTGCCAGTAGGACAGAAACAGGGAACACCGGGGAGCTGTTTTTT; cdr3_aa: CASRTETGNTGELFF
d_call: .; j_call: TRBJ2-3; v_call: TRBV6-6; clone_size: once; cdr3_nt: TGTGCCAGCAGTTTTGGCAGGGGCTACACAGATACGCAGTATTTT; cdr3_aa: CASSFGRGYTDTQYF
d_call: .; j_call: TRBJ1-1; v_call: TRBV14; clone_size: .; cdr3_nt: TGTGCCTCCTCAGAGAGCGGCAGGATAGCTTTCTTT; cdr3_aa: CASSESGRIAFF
d_call: .; j_call: TRBJ2-3; v_call: TRBV10-1; clone_size: .; cdr3_nt: TGCGCCAGCTCGGTGGGAGCAGGAGATACGCAGTATTTT; cdr3_aa: CASSVGAGDTQYF
d_call: TRBD1; j_call: TRBJ2-2; v_call: TRBV2; clone_size: .; cdr3_nt: TGTGCCACACAGACAGGGTTACTGACGGACACCGGGGAGCTGTTTTTT; cdr3_aa: CATQTGLLTDTGELFF
d_call: TRBD2; j_call: TRBJ2-1; v_call: TRBV19; clone_size: .; cdr3_nt: TGTGCCAGTAGTATAACTGGCGGGAGGGGATACAATGAGCAGTTCTTC; cdr3_aa: CASSITGGRGYNEQFF
d_call: TRBD2; j_call: TRBJ2-2; v_call: TRBV10-2; clone_size: .; cdr3_nt: TGCGCCAGCAGTTTTAGCGGGGGGATCACCGGGGAGCTGTTTTTT; cdr3_aa: CASSFSGGITGELFF
d_call: .; j_call: TRBJ1-2; v_call: TRBV4-1; clone_size: .; cdr3_nt: TGCGCCAGCAGCCAAGTGGGCAGCTCCCACACTGGCTATGGCTACACCTTC; cdr3_aa: CASSQVGSSHTGYGYTF
d_call: TRBD1; j_call: TRBJ1-3; v_call: TRBV5-6; clone_size: .; cdr3_nt: TGTGCCAGCAGCTCGACCGGGACAGGGGGAATTTGGAGCACCATATATTTT; cdr3_aa: CASSSTGTGGIWSTIYF
d_call: TRBD1; j_call: TRBJ1-4; v_call: TRBV15; clone_size: .; cdr3_nt: TGTGCCACCAGCGGAGGACAGGGGGTTGTTGAAAAACTGTTTTTT; cdr3_aa: CATSGGQGVVEKLFF
d_call: TRBD1; j_call: TRBJ1-1; v_call: TRBV5-6; clone_size: .; cdr3_nt: TGTGCCAGCAGCCACCCGGGACAGGGTAACACTGAAGCTTTCTTT; cdr3_aa: CASSHPGQGNTEAFF
d_call: .; j_call: TRBJ1-3; v_call: TRBV5-5; clone_size: once; cdr3_nt: TGTGCCAGCAGCTTGTTGACAGTCTTCGATGGAAACACCATATATTTT; cdr3_aa: CASSLLTVFDGNTIYF
d_call: TRBD2; j_call: TRBJ2-7; v_call: TRBV11-2; clone_size: once; cdr3_nt: TGTGCCAGCAGCTCCCGTAGCGGGAGGGCCTCGGAAGAGCAGTACTTC; cdr3_aa: CASSSRSGRASEEQYF
d_call: .; j_call: TRBJ2-5; v_call: TRBV20-1; clone_size: few; cdr3_nt: TGCAGTGTACCCCGTGGGGAGACCCAGTACTTC; cdr3_aa: CSVPRGETQYF
d_call: .; j_call: TRBJ1-1; v_call: TRBV7-3; clone_size: once; cdr3_nt: TGTGCCAGCAGCTCAACCTCGGGGGCTCGGAACACTGAAGCTTTCTTT; cdr3_aa: CASSSTSGARNTEAFF
d_call: .; j_call: TRBJ2-3; v_call: TRBV18; clone_size: once; cdr3_nt: TGTGCCAGCTCACCGAGCGCCTCCGGCGATACGCAGTATTTT; cdr3_aa: CASSPSASGDTQYF
d_call: .; j_call: TRBJ2-4; v_call: TRBV30; clone_size: .; cdr3_nt: TGTGCCTGGAGTTGGAGGGCAGCCAAAAACATTCAGTACTTC; cdr3_aa: CAWSWRAAKNIQYF
d_call: .; j_call: TRBJ1-3; v_call: TRBV30; clone_size: .; cdr3_nt: TGTGCCTGGAGATCGGGGGCTGTAAACACCATATATTTT; cdr3_aa: CAWRSGAVNTIYF
d_call: .; j_call: TRBJ1-1; v_call: TRBV28; clone_size: .; cdr3_nt: TGTGCCAGCAGTTGGGGAAGAAACACTGAAGCTTTCTTT; cdr3_aa: CASSWGRNTEAFF